This record concerns one T cell receptor beta chain sequence. MiXCR, applied by TCRdb to the RACE reads, yields one record per CDR3 protein. The table shows around 250,000 distinct CDR3 sequences, with more than 6.5% occurring only once. Stated time point: pre-sensitization, week 0. Specified treatment: therapeutic diphenylcyclopropenone sensitization with weekly scalp DPC. This entry belongs to a study of human T cells and chemical hapten exposure. Between the trimmed V and J ends, which lost 0 bases and 4 bases, there was a span of 10 bases. Per germline, CDR1 MGHRA and CDR2 YSYEKL. This CDR3 region has 15 residues.

The rearrangement joins TRBV4-1 to TRBJ2-1; TRBD1 might be the D (6 bases). The sample consisted of whole blood, taken in connection with sensitization to the hapten diphenylcyclopropenone (DPC). The clonotype originates from a woman aged 40 to 50 with alopecia areata. Some clones in this sample may be carry-over from other donors' samples. CDR3 sequence reads: CASSQDGQPYNEQFF. CDR3 DNA: TGCGCCAGCAGCCAAGATGGACAGCCGTACAATGAGCAGTTCTTC.